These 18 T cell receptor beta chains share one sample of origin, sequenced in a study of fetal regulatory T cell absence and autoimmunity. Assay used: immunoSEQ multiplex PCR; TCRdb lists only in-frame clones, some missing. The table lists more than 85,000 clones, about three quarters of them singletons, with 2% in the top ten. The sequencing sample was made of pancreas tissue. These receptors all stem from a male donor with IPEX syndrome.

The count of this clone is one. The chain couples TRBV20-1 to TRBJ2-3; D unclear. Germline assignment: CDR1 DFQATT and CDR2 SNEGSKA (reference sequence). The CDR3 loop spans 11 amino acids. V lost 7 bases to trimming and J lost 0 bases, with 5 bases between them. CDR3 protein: CSVSSTDTQYF. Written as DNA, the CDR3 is TGCAGTGTCTCGAGCACAGATACGCAGTATTTT.

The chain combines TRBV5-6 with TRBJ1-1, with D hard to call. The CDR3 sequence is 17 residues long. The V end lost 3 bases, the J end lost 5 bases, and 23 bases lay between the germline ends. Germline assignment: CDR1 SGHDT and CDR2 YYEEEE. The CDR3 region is CASSYTSPPFLGTEAFF. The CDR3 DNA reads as TGTGCCAGCAGCTATACCTCCCCTCCCTTCCTTGGGACTGAAGCTTTCTTT.

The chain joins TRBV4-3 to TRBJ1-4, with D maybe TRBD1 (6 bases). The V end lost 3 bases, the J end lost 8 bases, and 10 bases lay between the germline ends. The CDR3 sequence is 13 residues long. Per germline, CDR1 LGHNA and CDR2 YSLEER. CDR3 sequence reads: CASSHRGREKLFF. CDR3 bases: TGCGCCAGCAGCCATAGGGGGAGGGAAAAACTGTTTTTT.

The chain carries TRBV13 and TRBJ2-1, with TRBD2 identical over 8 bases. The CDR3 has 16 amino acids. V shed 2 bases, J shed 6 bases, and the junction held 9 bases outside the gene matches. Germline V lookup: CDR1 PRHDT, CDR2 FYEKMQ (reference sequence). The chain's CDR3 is CASSLRPGLVPNEQFF. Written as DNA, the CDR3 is TGTGCCAGCAGCTTACGACCGGGACTAGTCCCCAATGAGCAGTTCTTC.

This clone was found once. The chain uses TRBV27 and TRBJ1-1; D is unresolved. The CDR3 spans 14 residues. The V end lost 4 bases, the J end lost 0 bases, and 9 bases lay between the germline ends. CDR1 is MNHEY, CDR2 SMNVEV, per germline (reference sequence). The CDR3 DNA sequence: TGTGCCAGCAGTTCGGCTTACATGAACACTGAAGCTTTCTTT. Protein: CASSSAYMNTEAFF.

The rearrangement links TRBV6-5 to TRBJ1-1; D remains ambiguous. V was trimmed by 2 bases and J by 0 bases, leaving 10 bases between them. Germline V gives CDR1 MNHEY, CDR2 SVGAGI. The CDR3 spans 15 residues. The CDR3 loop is CASSYLLPMNTEAFF. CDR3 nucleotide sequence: TGTGCCAGCAGTTACCTGCTTCCGATGAACACTGAAGCTTTCTTT.

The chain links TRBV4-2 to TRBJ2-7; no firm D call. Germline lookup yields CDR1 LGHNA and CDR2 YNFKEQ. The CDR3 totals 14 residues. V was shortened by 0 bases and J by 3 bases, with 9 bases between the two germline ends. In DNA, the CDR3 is TGTGCCAGCAGCCAAGATATGGGGAACTACGAGCAGTACTTC. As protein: CASSQDMGNYEQYF.

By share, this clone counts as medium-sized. The CDR3 DNA is TGTGCCAGCTCACCACCTCCCCCGGCGGGGGAGCTGTTTTTT. It is translated as CASSPPPPAGELFF. The V gene is TRBV18, the J gene TRBJ2-2, with no clear D. Trimming left V 0 bases short and J 8 bases short, with 10 bases between. The CDR3 sequence is 14 residues long. The germline V gene encodes CDR1 KGHSH and CDR2 LQKENI.

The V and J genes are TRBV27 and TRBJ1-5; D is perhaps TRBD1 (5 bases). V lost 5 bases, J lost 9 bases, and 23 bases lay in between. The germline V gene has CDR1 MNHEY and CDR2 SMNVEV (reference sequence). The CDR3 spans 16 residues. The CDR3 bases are TGTGCCAGCAGTCCCCGTCGGGGCCCACTAACTTGGCCCCAGCATTTT. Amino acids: CASSPRRGPLTWPQHF.

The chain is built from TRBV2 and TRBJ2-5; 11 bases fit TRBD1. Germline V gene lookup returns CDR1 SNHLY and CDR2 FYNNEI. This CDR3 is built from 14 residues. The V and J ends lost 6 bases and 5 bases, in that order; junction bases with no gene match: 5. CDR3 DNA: TGTGCCAGCAGAGGACAGGGGGCATTTGAGACCCAGTACTTC. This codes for CASRGQGAFETQYF. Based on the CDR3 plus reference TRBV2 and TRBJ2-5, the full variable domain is EPEVTQTPSHQVTQMGQEVILRCVPISNHLYFYWYRQILGQKVEFLVSFYNNEISEKSEIFDDQFSVERPDGSNFTLKIRSTKLEDSAMYFCASRGQGAFETQYFGPGTRLLVL.

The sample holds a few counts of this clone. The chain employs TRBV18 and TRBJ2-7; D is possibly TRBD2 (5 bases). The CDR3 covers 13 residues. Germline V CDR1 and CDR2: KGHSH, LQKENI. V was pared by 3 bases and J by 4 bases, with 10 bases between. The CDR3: CASSPDGLYEQYF. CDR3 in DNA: TGTGCCAGCTCACCGGACGGACTGTACGAGCAGTACTTC.

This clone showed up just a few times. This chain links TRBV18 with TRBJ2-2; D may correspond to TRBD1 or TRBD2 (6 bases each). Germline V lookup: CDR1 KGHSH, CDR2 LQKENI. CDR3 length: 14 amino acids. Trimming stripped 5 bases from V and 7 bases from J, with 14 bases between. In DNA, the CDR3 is TGTGCCAGCTCAGGGACACGGAGGGACGGGGAGCTGTTTTTT. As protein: CASSGTRRDGELFF.

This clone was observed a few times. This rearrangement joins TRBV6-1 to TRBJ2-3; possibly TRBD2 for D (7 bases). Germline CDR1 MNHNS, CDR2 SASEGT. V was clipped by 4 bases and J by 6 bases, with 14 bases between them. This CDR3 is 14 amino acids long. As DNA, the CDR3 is TGTGCCAGCAGTGGAAGGGGGGGCGTCGATACGCAGTATTTT. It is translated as CASSGRGGVDTQYF.

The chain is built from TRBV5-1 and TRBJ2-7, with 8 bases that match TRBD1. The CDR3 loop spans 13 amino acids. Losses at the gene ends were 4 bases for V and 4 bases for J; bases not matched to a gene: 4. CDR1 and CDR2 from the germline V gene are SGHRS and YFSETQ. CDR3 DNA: TGCGCCAGCAGCCCGCGGACAGGGTACGAGCAGTACTTC. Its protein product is CASSPRTGYEQYF.

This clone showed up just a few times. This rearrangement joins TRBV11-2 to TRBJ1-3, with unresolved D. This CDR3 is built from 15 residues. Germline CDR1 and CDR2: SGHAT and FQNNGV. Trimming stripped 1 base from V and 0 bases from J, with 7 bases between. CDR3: CASSLGVSSGNTIYF. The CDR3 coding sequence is TGTGCCAGCAGCTTAGGCGTTTCCTCTGGAAACACCATATATTTT.

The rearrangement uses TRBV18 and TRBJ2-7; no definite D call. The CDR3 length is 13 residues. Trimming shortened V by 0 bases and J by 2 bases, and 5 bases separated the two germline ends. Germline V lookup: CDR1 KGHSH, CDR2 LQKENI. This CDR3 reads CASSPPGTYEQYF. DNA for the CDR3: TGTGCCAGCTCACCACCAGGGACCTACGAGCAGTACTTC.

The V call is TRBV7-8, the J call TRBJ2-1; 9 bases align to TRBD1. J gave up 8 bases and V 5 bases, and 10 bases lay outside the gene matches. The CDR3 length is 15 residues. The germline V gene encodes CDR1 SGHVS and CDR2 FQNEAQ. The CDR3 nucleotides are TGTGCCAGCAGCGCGCCCGGGACAGGGCGCGATGAGCAGTTCTTC. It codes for CASSAPGTGRDEQFF.

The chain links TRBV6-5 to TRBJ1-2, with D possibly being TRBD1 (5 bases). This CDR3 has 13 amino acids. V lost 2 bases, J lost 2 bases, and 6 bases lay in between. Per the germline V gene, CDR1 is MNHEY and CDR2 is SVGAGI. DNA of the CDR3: TGTGCCAGCAGTTACGGACAAAACTATGGCTACACCTTC. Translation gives CASSYGQNYGYTF.